This TCR beta chain was retrieved from a study of CD8+CD57+ T cells in acquired aplastic anemia (dated by TCRdb to the late 2010s). Background on the whole study: On average, sorted CD4+ and CD8+ cells yielded around 3.1 ug of extracted DNA, with a range of about 0.18 to 30 ug. A CD8+CD57+ expansion meant a frequency higher than the mean frequency seen in healthy subjects. Study-wide findings and limitations: Roughly 30 CD8+ CDR3 sequences were found to be shared between patients and controls, but these sequences appeared to be highly expressed in patients and within the immunodominant clones of the patients. Patients and healthy controls showed no significant difference in CD8+ Simpson's diversity (P=0.060).

Genomic DNA was used as template for profiling of TCR beta VDJ combinations and CDR3 sequences. An Illumina HiSeq 2000 was used for TCR repertoire sequencing. Turning to the authors' computational methods: TRBV/TRBJ rearrangement plots, CDR3 size and DJ length profiles, and Simpson's diversity index were used to assess repertoires. Whichever DNA sequence was most abundant in the deep sequencing data was defined as the immunodominant clone. CDR3 amino acid sequences were screened for sharing across subjects and compared with published repertoires and the VDJdb database. Clones were called with MiXCR by TCRdb after fastp trimmed the public reads at Q25, and only in-frame beta chains were retained. When rows share a CDR3 protein, they turn into one entry using the most common DNA and genes. The V and J calls shown here were made by TCRdb, not taken from the authors' results. This sample holds 150,000 or so distinct CDR3 sequences; 40% to 50% were observed only once. The top ten constitute approximately 1% of the sample.

Patients chosen for sequencing had shown expansion of CD8+CD57+ cells by flow cytometry. All patients had severe acquired aplastic anemia diagnosed by International Study of Aplastic Anemia and Agranulocytosis and Camitta criteria. No therapy had been received by the patients at the time of blood sampling. In the study, sorted CD4+ and CD8+ blood T cells from patients with severe aplastic anemia and from healthy subjects underwent deep sequencing of TCR repertoires. Patients were enrolled under clinicaltrials.gov protocols 00001620, 01623167, 00001397, 00071045, 00081523 and 00961064 in the USA. Ficoll-Paque density gradient centrifugation was used to isolate peripheral blood mononuclear cells. CD4+ and CD8+ T cells were sorted by FACS or magnetic beads before DNA extraction. V is clipped by 3 bases and J by 0 bases, and the sequence between their germline boundaries is 9 bases long. The germline V gene supplies CDR1 LGHNA and CDR2 YNFKEQ. The CDR3 sequence holds 16 residues, the cysteine and phenylalanine included. Kept here is only the CDR3 DNA, which spans 48 bases and is read in frame from base 1.

This clonotype was counted at least ten times. Which antigen it targets is not known. Qualities for individual bases were not recorded, and no much larger clone is one base off. This TCR was recovered from a human donor with aplastic anemia. Material: sorted CD4+, CD8+, or CD8+CD57+ T cells (not recorded which) from PBMCs. Recombination connected TRBV4-2 to TRBJ1-6, with no confident D gene call. The DNA sequence is as follows: TGTGCCAGCAGCCAGGACGGGAGCTCCTATAATTCACCCCTCCACTTT. Its amino acids are CASSQDGSSYNSPLHF.